The sequence of this TCR beta chain was determined in a study of regulatory T cells in long-lasting Graves disease. Trimming cost V 4 bases and J 5 bases; bases outside gene matches: 8. Germline V gene data show CDR1 as KGHDR and CDR2 as SFDVKD. This CDR3 has 15 amino acids. This clonotype was seen ten or more times. Its antigen is unidentified. As to time point: newly diagnosed GD, antithyroid drugs for less than 3 months. There was RNA extracted from PBMCs, and the TCR library was made from it. Study-wide results and caveats: When disease was persistent, TRBV28, TRBJ1-2 and TRBJ2-5 were the favored segments. Newly diagnosed patients shared about 950 public clonotypes; persistent patients shared approximately 2,700.

Investigators prepared the TCR beta libraries by applying iRepertoire HTBI primers and Arm-PCR of CDR3 regions. MiXCR, applied by TCRdb to the multiplex PCR reads, yields one record per CDR3 protein. The profile shows 350,000 to 550,000 distinct CDR3 sequences, 15% to 20% of them singletons. These data also featured in a second study, about T cells in Graves' hyperthyroidism and ophthalmopathy. That publication notes: Ophthalmopathy was separated from stable hyperthyroidism by a 13 V-J model.

The sample was peripheral blood mononuclear cells (PBMCs), taken at new diagnosis, from a patient treated with antithyroid drugs. The gene calls are TRBV24-1 and TRBJ2-7; 9 bases match TRBD1. This clonotype originated in a young woman with Graves disease. CDR3 region: CATSDRGQGRNEQYF. The CDR3 DNA is TGTGCCACCAGTGACCGAGGACAGGGGAGGAACGAGCAGTACTTC.